Shown below are 7 T cell receptor beta chains from a single sample sequenced in a study of blood T cell repertoires in COVID-19 (dated by TCRdb to 2018 to 2021). Preparation of the library involved the immunoSEQ multiplex PCR assay. TCRdb carries this immuneACCESS record with in-frame sequences only. Its versions omit some clonotypes, under half of them owing to an unresolved V gene in the studies checked, with the rest unexplained. Within this sample are around 190,000 clones, with around 80% of them counted one time only. The ten largest clones add up to approximately 8.1% of the sample. The specimen was peripheral blood. The source of these receptors is a woman aged 55-70 years with COVID-19, enrolled during active disease.

This clone was observed a handful of times. V and J are TRBV19 and TRBJ2-3; 8 bases align to TRBD2. The CDR3 has 14 residues. From germline, CDR1 is LNHDA and CDR2 SQIVND (reference sequence). Germline trimming cut 5 bases from V and 2 bases from J; bases unmatched to any gene: 3. In DNA, the CDR3 is TGTGCCAGTAGTGGACTAGCAGACACAGATACGCAGTATTTT. This translates into CASSGLADTDTQYF.

The J gene is TRBJ2-2, the V gene TRBV5-1, with a tentative D call TRBD1 (5 bases). Per germline, CDR1 SGHRS and CDR2 YFSETQ. The CDR3 spans 15 residues. The ends were cut back, 0 bases at V and 7 bases at J, with 13 bases in the middle. CDR3 residues: CASSLGSVTGGELFF. CDR3 bases: TGCGCCAGCAGCTTGGGAAGCGTAACAGGCGGGGAGCTGTTTTTT.

The table lists this clone with a few counts. The chain recombines TRBV28 with TRBJ1-2; D not resolved. The CDR3 runs 13 residues. V was shortened by 6 bases and J by 1 base, with 9 bases between the two germline ends. CDR1 and CDR2 from the germline V gene are MDHEN and SYDVKM. DNA for the CDR3: TGTGCCAGCAGCCGGGTGGGTAACTATGGCTACACCTTC. Protein product: CASSRVGNYGYTF.

J is TRBJ2-2 and V is TRBV3-1 (or the pseudogene TRBV3-2), with 7 positions matching TRBD2. Trimming at V came to 4 bases and at J to 2 bases, leaving 7 bases not matched to a gene. CDR1 LGHDT and CDR2 YNNKEL come from the germline V gene (reference sequence). The CDR3 is 16 amino acids. CDR3 residues: CASSRPSGTNTGELFF. Here the CDR3 DNA reads TGTGCCAGCAGCCGTCCTAGCGGTACAAACACCGGGGAGCTGTTTTTT.

The chain employs TRBV3-1 (or the pseudogene TRBV3-2) and TRBJ1-1, with 9 bases that match TRBD1. This CDR3 region has 14 residues. Trimming took 5 bases from V and 8 from J; bases not matched to a gene: 9. In germline, CDR1 is LGHDT, CDR2 YNNKEL (reference sequence). CDR3: CASSNRDRDKEAFF. The CDR3 DNA is TGTGCCAGCAGCAACAGGGACAGGGACAAGGAAGCTTTCTTT.

This sequence joins TRBV18 and TRBJ1-1, with 12 positions matching TRBD1. CDR3 length: 18 residues. Looked up from germline, CDR1 is KGHSH and CDR2 is LQKENI. Unmatched junction bases numbered 12, after V lost 3 bases and J lost 4 bases. CDR3 amino acids: CASSPPGTGGVKGTEAFF. The CDR3 DNA follows: TGTGCCAGCTCACCTCCCGGGACAGGGGGCGTTAAGGGCACTGAAGCTTTCTTT. The entire variable domain, with the rest obtained from reference TRBV18 and TRBJ1-1, is as follows: NAGVMQNPRHLVRRRGQEARLRCSPMKGHSHVYWYRQLPEEGLKFMVYLQKENIIDESGMPKERFSAEFPKEGPSILRIQQVVRGDSAAYFCASSPPGTGGVKGTEAFFGQGTRLTVV.

For the CDR3, the DNA is TGTGCCAGCAGCCCGAGACAGGAGCCCAATTCACCCCTCCACTTT. Translation gives CASSPRQEPNSPLHF. The rearrangement links TRBV5-4 to TRBJ1-6, with a weak D call TRBD1 (6 bases). The CDR3 contains 15 residues. Trimming left V 4 bases short and J 7 bases short, with 15 bases between. Germline lookup yields CDR1 SGHNT and CDR2 YYREEE (reference sequence).